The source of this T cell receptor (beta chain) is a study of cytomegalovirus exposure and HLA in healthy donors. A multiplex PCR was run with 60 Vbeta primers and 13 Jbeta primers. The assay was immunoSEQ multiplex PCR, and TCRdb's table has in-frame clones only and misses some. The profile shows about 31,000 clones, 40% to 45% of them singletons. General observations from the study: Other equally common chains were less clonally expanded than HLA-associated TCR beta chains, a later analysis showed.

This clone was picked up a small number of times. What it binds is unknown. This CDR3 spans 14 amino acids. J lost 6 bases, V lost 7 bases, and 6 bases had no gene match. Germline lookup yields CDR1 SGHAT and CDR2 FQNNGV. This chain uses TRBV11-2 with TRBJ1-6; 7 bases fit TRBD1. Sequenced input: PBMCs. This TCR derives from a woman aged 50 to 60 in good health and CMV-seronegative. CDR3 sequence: CASTPGQFNSPLHF. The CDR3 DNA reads TGTGCCAGCACCCCGGGACAGTTTAATTCACCCCTCCACTTT.